This T cell receptor (beta chain) was sequenced during a study of T cell repertoires in cytomegalovirus infection. Study overall: TCR beta signatures that were public indicated CMV infection and matching HLA type. General study findings and limits: CMV-specific HLA-C-restricted TCR beta clonotypes dominated the ex vivo response.

In TCRdb, the reads were re-called with MiXCR into one record per CDR3 protein. The sample has under 850,000 distinct CDR3 sequences; around 30% are singletons. CDR3 length: 16 residues. Trimming pared 2 bases from V and 1 base from J, leaving 12 bases between. CDR1 and CDR2 (germline): SGHTA, FQGNSA. Worth noting for this clonotype: As yet, its antigen is unknown. This may be a read error: a much more frequent sequence differs by one nucleotide.

This material consisted of cultured PBMCs, taken from culture after CMV antigen stimulation. This receptor was identified in a human donor in good health (CMV status not recorded). Some clones in this sample may be carry-over from other donors' samples. This chain joins TRBV7-2 and TRBJ2-1, with unresolved D. The CDR3 here is CTSSLSPGRSYNEQFF. As DNA, the CDR3 is TGTACCAGCAGCTTATCTCCCGGGCGGTCCTACAATGAGCAGTTCTTC.